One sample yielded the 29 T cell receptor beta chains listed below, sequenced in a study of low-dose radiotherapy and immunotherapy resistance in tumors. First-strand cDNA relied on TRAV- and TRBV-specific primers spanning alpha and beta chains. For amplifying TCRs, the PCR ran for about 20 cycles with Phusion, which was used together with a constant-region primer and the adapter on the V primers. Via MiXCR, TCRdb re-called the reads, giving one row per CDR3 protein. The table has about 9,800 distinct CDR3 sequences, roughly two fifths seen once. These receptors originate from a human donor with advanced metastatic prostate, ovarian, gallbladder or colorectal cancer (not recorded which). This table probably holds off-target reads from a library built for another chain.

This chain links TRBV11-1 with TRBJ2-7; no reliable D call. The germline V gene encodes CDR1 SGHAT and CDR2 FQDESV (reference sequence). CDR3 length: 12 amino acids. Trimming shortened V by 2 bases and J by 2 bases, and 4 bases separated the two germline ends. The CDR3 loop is CASSLFAYEQYF. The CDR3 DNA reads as TGTGCCAGCAGCTTATTTGCCTACGAGCAGTACTTC.

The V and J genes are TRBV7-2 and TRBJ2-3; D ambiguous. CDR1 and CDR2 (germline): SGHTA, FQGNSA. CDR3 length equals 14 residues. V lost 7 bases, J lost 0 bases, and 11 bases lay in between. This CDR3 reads CASIPTASTDTQYF. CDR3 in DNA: TGTGCCAGCATCCCGACTGCGAGCACAGATACGCAGTATTTT.

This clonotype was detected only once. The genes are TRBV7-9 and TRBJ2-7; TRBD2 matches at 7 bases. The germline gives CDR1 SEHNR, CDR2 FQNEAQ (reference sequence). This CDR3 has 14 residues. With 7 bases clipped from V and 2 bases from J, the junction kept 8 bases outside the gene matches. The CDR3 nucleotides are TGTGCCAGCAAACCTAGCGGAGATACCTACGAGCAGTACTTC. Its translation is CASKPSGDTYEQYF.

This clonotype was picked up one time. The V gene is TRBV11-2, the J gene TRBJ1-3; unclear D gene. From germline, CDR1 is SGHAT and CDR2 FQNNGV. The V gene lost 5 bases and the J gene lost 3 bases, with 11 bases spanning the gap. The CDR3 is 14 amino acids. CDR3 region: CASSTDGGGNTIYF. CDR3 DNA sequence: TGTGCCAGCAGCACGGACGGAGGTGGAAACACCATATATTTT.

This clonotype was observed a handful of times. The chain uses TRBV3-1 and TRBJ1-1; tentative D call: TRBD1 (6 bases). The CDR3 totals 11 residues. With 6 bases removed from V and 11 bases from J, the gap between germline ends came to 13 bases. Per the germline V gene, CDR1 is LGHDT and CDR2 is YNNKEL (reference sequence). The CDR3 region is CASREQGTAFF. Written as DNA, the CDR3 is TGTGCCAGCAGGGAACAGGGCACGGCTTTCTTT.

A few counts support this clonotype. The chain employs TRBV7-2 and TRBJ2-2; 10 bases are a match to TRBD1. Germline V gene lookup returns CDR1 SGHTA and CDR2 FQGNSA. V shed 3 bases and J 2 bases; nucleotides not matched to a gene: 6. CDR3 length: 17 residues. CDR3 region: CASSLNRDRGNTGELFF. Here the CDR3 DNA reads TGTGCCAGCAGCTTGAATAGGGACAGGGGTAACACCGGGGAGCTGTTTTTT.

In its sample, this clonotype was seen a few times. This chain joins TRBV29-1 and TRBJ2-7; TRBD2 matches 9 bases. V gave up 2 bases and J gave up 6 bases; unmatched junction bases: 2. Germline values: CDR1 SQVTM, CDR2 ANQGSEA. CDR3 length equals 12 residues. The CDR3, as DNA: TGCAGCGTTGAACTAGCGGGACGCGAGCAGTACTTC. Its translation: CSVELAGREQYF.

The CDR3 is CASSPGTGITGASYEQYF. As DNA, the CDR3 is TGTGCCAGCAGCCCAGGGACAGGGATCACAGGAGCCTCCTACGAGCAGTACTTC. V and J are TRBV7-6 and TRBJ2-7; TRBD1 agrees at 9 bases. This CDR3 spans 18 amino acids. The germline CDR1 and CDR2 sequences are SGHVS and FNYEAQ. The V and J ends lost 5 bases and 0 bases, in that order; junction bases with no gene match: 14.

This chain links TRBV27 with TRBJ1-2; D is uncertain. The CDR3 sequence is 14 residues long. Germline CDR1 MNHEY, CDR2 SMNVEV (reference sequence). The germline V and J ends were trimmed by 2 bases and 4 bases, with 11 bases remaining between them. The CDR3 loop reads CASSLRAELYGYTF. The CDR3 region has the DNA TGTGCCAGCAGTTTACGGGCGGAGCTCTATGGCTACACCTTC.

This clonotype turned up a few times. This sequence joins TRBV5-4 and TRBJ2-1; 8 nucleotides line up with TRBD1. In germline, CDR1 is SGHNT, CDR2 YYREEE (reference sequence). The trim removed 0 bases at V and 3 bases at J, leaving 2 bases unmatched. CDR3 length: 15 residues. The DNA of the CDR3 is TGTGCCAGCAGCTTGGGCAGGGGGCTCTACAATGAGCAGTTCTTC. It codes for CASSLGRGLYNEQFF. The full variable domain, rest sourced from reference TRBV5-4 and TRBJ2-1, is ETGVTQSPTHLIKTRGQQVTLRCSSQSGHNTVSWYQQALGQGPQFIFQYYREEENGRGNFPPRFSGLQFPNYSSELNVNALELDDSALYLCASSLGRGLYNEQFFGPGTRLTVL.

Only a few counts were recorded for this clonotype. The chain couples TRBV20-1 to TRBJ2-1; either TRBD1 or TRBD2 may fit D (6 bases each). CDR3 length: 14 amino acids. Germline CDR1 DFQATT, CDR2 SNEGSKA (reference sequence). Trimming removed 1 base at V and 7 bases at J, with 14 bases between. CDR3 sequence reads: CSARADRGRNEQFF. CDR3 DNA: TGCAGTGCTAGAGCCGACCGGGGGCGAAATGAGCAGTTCTTC.

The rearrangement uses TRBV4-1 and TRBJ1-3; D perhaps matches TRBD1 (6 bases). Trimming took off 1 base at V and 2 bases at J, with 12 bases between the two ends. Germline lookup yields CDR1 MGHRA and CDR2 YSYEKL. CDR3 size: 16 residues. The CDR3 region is CASSQAGVEAGNTIYF. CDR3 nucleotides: TGCGCCAGCAGCCAAGCAGGGGTTGAAGCTGGAAACACCATATATTTT.

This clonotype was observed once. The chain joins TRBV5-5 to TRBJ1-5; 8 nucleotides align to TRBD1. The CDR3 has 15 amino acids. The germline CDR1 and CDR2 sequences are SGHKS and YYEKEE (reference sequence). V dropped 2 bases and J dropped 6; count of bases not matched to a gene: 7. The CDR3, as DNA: TGTGCCAGCAGCTTATTTTACAGGGGGTCTCAGCCCCAGCATTTT. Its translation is CASSLFYRGSQPQHF.

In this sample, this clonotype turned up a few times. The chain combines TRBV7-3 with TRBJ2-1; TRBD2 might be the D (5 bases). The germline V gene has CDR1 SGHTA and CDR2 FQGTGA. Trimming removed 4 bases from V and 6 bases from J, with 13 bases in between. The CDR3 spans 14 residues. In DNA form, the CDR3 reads TGTGCCAGCAGCTCCGGACGGGAATCCAATGAGCAGTTCTTC. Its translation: CASSSGRESNEQFF.

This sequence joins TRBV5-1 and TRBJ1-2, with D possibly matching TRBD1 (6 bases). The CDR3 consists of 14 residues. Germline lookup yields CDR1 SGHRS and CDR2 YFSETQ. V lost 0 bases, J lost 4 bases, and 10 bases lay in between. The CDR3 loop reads CASSLGGGLYGYTF. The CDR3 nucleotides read TGCGCCAGCAGCTTGGGTGGGGGCCTCTATGGCTACACCTTC.

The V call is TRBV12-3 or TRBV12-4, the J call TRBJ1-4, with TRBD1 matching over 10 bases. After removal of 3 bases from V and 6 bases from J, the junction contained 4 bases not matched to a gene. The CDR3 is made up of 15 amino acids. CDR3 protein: CASSLWTGGYEKLFF. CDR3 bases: TGTGCCAGCAGTTTGTGGACAGGGGGGTATGAAAAACTGTTTTTT.

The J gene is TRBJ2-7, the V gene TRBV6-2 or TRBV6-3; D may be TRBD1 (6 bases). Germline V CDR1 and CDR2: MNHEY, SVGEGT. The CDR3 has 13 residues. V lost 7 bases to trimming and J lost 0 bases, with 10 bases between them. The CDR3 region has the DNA TGTGCCAGCACCCGGACAGACTCCTACGAGCAGTACTTC. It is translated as CASTRTDSYEQYF.

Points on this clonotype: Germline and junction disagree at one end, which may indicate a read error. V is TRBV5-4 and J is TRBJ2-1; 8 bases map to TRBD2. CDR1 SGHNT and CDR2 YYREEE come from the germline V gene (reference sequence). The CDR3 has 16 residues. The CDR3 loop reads CASNLPGGGLINEQFF. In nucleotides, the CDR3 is TGTGCCAGCAACTTGCCCGGCGGGGGGCTGATCAATGAGCAGTTCTTC.

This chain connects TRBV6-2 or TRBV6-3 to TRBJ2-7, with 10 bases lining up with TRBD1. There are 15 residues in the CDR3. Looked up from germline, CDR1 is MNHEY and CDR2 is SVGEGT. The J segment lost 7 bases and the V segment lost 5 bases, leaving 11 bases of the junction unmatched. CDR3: CASSMSGTGVKEQYF. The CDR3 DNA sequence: TGTGCCAGCAGTATGTCGGGGACAGGGGTAAAGGAGCAGTACTTC.

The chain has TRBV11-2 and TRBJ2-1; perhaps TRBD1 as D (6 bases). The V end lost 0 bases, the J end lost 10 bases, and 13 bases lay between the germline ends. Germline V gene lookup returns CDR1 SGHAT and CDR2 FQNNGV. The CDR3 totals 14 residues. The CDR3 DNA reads TGTGCCAGCAGCTTAGACGCGGACAGTTTGGAGCAGTTCTTC. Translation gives CASSLDADSLEQFF.

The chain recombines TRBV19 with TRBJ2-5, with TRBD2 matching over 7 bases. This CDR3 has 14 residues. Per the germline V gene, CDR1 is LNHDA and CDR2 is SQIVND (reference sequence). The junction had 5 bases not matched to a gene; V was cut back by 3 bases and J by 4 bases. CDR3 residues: CASSISGNRETQYF. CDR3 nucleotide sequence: TGTGCCAGTAGTATCAGCGGGAATAGAGAGACCCAGTACTTC.

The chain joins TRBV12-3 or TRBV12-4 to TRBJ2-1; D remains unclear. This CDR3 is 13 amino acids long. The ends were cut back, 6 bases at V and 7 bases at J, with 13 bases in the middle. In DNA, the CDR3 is TGTGCCAGCAGGATAGTCTCTCTGAATGAGCAGTTCTTC. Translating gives CASRIVSLNEQFF.

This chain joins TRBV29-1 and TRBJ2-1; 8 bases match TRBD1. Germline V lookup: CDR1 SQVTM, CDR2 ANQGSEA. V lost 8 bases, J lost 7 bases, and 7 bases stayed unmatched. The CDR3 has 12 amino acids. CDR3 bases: TGCAGCTTTCCAGGGGGCTCTAATGAGCAGTTCTTC. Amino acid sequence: CSFPGGSNEQFF.

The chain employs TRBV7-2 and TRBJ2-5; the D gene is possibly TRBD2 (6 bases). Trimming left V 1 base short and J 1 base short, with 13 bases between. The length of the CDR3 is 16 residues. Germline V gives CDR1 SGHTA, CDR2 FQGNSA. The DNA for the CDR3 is TGTGCCAGCAGCTTAGGTTCAGTGGGAGGCCAAGAGACCCAGTACTTC. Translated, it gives CASSLGSVGGQETQYF.

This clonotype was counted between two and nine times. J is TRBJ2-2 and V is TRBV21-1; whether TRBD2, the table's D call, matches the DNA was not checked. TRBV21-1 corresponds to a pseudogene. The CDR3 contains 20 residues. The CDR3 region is CASSKERRLAGNTNTGELFF. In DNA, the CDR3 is TGTGCCAGCAGCAAAGAACGGCGACTAGCGGGGAACACGAACACCGGGGAGCTGTTTTTT.

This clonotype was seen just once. The CDR3 loop is CASTVGAGGGTQYF. CDR3 DNA sequence: TGTGCCAGTACCGTCGGGGCAGGCGGGGGTACGCAGTATTTT. The rearrangement links TRBV19 to TRBJ2-3, with TRBD2 matching over 7 bases. Germline trimming cut 7 bases from V and 8 bases from J; bases unmatched to any gene: 12. This CDR3 comprises 14 residues. Germline V gene sequence: CDR1 LNHDA, CDR2 SQIVND (reference sequence).

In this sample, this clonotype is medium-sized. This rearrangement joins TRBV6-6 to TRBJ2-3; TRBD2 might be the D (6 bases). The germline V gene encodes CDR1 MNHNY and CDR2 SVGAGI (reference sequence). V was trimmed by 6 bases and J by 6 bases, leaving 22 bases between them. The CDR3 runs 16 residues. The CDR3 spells CASSLRDSVPTDTQYF. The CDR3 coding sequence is TGTGCCAGCAGCCTCCGGGACTCGGTTCCGACTGATACGCAGTATTTT.

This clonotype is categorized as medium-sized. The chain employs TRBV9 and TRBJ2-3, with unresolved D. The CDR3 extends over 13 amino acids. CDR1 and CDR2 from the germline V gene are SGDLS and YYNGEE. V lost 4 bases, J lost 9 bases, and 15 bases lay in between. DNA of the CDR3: TGTGCCAGCAGCCCTCGTGAGAAAGTGACGCAGTATTTT. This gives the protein CASSPREKVTQYF.

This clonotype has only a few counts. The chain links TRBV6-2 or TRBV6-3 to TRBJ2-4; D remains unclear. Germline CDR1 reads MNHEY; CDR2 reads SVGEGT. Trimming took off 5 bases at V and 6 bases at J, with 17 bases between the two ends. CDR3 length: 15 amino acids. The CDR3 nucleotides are TGTGCCAGCAGTGAAGCTGGAACGGGCCGAAACATTCAGTACTTC. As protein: CASSEAGTGRNIQYF.